The T cell receptor beta chain under discussion was sequenced for a study of CD8 T cells in ankylosing spondylitis. Study-level findings and limits: Some of the motif variants had earlier been found in reactive arthritis patients' fluid and blood. Roughly eight highly homologous variants formed a TCR beta motif that appeared characteristic of ankylosing spondylitis blood.

TCRdb reprocessed the 5' RACE reads with MiXCR, giving one entry per CDR3 protein. The profile shows roughly 370,000 distinct CDR3 sequences, more than 20% of them singletons. This clonotype was counted ten times or more. Its cognate antigen is unknown. The V and J ends lost 5 bases and 5 bases respectively, with 13 bases between them. The germline CDR1 and CDR2 sequences are DFQATT and SNEGSKA (reference sequence). This CDR3 spans 12 amino acids. The receptor comes from a male donor with ankylosing spondylitis. The J gene is TRBJ2-7, the V gene TRBV20-1; D may match TRBD1 or TRBD2 (5 bases each). Material for sequencing was blood, either unsorted or a sorted T cell fraction (not recorded which). The chain's CDR3 is CSAVGRGDEQYF. In nucleotides, the CDR3 is TGCAGTGCTGTGGGCAGAGGGGACGAGCAGTACTTC.